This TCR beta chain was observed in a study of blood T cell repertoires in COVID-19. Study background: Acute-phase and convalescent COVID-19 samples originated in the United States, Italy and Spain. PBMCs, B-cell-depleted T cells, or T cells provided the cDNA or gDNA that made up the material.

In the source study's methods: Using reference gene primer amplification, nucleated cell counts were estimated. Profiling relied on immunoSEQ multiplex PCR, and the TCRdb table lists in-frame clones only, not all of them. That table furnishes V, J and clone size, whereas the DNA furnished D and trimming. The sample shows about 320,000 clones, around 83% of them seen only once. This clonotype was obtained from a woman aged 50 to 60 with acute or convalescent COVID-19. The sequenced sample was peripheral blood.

CDR3 sequence: CASRQGLAGSTYEQYF. The CDR3 DNA reads TGTGCCAGCAGACAAGGACTAGCGGGTTCCACCTACGAGCAGTACTTC. V gene TRBV7-9 combines with J gene TRBJ2-7; 11 positions agree with TRBD2. The CDR3 extends over 16 amino acids. The V and J ends lost 6 bases and 2 bases, in that order; junction bases with no gene match: 9. CDR1 and CDR2 from the germline V gene are SEHNR and FQNEAQ (reference sequence).